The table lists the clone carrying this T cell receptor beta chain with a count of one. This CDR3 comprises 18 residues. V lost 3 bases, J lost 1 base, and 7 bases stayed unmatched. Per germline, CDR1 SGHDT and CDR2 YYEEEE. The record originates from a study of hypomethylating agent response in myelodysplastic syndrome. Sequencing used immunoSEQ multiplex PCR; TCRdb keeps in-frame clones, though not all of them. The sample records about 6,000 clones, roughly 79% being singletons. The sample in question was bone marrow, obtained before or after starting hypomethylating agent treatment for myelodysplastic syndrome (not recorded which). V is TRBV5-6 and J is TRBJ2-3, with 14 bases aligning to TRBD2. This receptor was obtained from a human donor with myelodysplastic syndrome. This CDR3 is CASSSRLAGGLGTDTQYF. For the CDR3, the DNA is TGTGCCAGCAGCTCCAGACTAGCGGGGGGGTTAGGCACAGATACGCAGTATTTT.